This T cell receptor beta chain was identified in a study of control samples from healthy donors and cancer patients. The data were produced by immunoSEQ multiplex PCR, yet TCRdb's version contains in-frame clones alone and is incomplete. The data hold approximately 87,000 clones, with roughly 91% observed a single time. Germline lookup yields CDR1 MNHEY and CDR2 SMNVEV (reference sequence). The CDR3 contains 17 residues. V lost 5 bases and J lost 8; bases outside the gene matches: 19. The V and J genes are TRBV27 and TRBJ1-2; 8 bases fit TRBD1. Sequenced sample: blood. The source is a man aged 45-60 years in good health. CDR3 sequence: CASSITGGNFGFGGYTF. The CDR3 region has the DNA TGTGCCAGCAGTATAACAGGGGGTAATTTTGGCTTCGGAGGCTACACCTTC.